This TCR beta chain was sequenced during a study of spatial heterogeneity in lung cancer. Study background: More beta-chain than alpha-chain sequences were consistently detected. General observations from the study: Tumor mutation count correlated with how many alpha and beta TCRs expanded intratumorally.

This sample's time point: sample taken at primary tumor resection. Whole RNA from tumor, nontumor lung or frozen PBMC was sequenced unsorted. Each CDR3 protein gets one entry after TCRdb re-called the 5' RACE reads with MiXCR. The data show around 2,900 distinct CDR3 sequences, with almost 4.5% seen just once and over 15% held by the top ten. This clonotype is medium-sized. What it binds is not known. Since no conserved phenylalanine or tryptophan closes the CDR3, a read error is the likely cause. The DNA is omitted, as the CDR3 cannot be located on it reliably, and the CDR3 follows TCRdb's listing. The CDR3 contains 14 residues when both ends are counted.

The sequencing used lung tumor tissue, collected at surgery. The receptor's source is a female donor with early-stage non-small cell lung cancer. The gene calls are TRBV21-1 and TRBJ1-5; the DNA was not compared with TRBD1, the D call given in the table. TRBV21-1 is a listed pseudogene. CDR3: CASSKGGPGALPRD.